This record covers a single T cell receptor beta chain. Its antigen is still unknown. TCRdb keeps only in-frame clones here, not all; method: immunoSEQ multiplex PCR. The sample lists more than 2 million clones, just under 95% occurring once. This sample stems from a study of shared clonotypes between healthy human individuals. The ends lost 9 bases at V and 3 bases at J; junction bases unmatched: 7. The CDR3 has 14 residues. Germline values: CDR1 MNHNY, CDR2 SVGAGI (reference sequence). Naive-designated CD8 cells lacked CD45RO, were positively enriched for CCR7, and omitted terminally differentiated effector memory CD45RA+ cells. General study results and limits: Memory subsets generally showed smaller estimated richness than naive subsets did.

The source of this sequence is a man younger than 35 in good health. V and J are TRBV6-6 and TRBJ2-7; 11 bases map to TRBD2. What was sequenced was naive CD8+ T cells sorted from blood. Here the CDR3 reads CARFLGTSGYEQYF. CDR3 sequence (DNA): TGTGCCAGATTCCTAGGGACTAGCGGCTACGAGCAGTACTTC.